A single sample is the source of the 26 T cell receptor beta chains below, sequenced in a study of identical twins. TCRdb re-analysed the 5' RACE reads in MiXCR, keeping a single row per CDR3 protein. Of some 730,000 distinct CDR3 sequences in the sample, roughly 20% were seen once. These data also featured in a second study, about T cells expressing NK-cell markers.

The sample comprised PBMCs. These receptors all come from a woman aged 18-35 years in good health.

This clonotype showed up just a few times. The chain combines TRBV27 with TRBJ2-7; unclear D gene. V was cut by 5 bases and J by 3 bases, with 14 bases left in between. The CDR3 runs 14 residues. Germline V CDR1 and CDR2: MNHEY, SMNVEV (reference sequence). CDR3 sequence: CASSIPGGFYEQYF. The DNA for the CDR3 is TGTGCCAGCAGTATCCCTGGCGGTTTCTACGAGCAGTACTTC.

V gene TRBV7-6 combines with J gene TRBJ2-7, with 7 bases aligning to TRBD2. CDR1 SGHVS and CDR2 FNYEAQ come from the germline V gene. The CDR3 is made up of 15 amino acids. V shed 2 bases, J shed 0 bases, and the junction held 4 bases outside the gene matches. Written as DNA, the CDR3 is TGTGCCAGCAGCTTACATGGGGAGGGCTCCTACGAGCAGTACTTC. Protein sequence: CASSLHGEGSYEQYF.

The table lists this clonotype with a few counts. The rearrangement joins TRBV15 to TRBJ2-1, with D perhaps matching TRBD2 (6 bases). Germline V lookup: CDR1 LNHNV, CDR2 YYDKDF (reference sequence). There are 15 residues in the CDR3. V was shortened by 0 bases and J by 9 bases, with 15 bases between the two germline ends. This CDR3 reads CATSRDFFGGLEQFF. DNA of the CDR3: TGTGCCACCAGCAGAGATTTTTTTGGGGGACTTGAGCAGTTCTTC.

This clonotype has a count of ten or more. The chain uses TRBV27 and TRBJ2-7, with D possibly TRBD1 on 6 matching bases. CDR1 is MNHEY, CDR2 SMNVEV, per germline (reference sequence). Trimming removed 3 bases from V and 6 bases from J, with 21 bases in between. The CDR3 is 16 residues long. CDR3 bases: TGTGCCAGCAGTTTCACTTACAGGGCCCCTCCTTCCGAGCAGTACTTC. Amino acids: CASSFTYRAPPSEQYF.

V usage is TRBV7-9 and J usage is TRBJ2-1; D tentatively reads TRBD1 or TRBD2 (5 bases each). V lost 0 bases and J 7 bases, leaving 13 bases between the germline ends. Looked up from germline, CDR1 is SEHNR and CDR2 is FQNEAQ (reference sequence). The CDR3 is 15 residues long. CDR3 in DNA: TGTGCCAGCAGCTTAGCCACGAGGGGTGTGAATGAGCAGTTCTTC. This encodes CASSLATRGVNEQFF. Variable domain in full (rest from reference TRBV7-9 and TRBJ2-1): DTGVSQNPRHKITKRGQNVTFRCDPISEHNRLYWYRQTLGQGPEFLTYFQNEAQLEKSRLLSDRFSAERPKGSFSTLEIQRTEQGDSAMYLCASSLATRGVNEQFFGPGTRLTVL.

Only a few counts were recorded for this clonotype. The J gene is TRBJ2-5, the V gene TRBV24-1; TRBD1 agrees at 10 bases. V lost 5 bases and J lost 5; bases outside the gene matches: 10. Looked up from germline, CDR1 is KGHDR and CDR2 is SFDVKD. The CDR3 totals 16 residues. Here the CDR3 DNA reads TGTGCCACCAGTGCCCCCTCCGGGACAGGGGACGAGACCCAGTACTTC. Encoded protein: CATSAPSGTGDETQYF.

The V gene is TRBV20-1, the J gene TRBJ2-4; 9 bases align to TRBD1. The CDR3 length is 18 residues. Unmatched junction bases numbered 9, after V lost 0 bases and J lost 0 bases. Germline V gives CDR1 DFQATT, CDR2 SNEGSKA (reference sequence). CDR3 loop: CSARDRDRAGEAKNIQYF. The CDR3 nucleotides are TGCAGTGCTAGAGACCGGGACAGGGCTGGAGAAGCCAAAAACATTCAGTACTTC.

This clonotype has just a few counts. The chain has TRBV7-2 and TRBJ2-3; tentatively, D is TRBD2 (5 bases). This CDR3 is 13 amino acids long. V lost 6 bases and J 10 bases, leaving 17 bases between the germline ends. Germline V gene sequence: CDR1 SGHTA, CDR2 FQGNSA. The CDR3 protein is CASRVSGMYAQYF. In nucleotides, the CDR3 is TGTGCCAGCAGGGTCAGCGGAATGTATGCGCAGTATTTT.

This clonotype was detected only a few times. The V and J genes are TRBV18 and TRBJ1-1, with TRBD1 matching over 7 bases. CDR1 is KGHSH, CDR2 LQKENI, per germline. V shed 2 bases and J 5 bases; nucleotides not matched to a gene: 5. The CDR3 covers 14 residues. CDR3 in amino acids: CASSPWTGQTEAFF. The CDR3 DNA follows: TGTGCCAGCTCACCATGGACAGGACAAACTGAAGCTTTCTTT.

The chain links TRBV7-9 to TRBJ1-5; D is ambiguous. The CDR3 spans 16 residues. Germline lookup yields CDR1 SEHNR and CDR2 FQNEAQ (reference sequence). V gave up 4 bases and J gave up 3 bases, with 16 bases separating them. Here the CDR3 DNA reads TGTGCCAGCAGCTCAGGTTGGGCAGCGACCAATCAGCCCCAGCATTTT. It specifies CASSSGWAATNQPQHF.

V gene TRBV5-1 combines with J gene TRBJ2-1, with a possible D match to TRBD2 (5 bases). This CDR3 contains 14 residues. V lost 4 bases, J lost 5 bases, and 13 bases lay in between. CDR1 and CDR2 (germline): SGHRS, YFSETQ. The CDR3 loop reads CASSVGGADNEQFF. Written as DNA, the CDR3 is TGCGCCAGCAGCGTCGGAGGAGCCGACAATGAGCAGTTCTTC.

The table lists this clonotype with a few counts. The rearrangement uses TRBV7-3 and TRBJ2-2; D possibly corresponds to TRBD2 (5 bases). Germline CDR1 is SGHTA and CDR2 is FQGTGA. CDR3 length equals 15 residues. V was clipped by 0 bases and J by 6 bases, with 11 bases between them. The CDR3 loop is CASSLTGSGSGELFF. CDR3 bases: TGTGCCAGCAGCTTAACGGGGTCGGGGTCCGGGGAGCTGTTTTTT.

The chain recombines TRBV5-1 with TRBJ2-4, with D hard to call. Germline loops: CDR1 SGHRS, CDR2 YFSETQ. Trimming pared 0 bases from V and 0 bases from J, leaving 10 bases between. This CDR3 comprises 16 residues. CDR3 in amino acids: CASSLVAGLAKNIQYF. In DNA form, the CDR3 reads TGCGCCAGCAGCTTGGTCGCAGGCCTAGCCAAAAACATTCAGTACTTC.

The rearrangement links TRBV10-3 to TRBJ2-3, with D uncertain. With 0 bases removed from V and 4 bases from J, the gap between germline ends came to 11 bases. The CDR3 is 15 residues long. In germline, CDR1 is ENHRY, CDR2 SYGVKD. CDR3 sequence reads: CAISESGSNPDTQYF. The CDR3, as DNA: TGTGCCATCAGTGAGTCTGGTAGTAACCCAGATACGCAGTATTTT.

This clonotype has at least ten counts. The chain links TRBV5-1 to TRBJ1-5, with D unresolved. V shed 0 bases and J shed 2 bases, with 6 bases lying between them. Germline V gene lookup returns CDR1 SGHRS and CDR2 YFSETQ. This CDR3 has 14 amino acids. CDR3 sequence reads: CASSLDGGNQPQHF. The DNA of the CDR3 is TGCGCCAGCAGCTTGGACGGGGGCAATCAGCCCCAGCATTTT.

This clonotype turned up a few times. As DNA, the CDR3 is TGTGCCAGCAGCCCCATAGCGGGAAAGGGTGAGCAGTTCTTC. Its protein product is CASSPIAGKGEQFF. The chain is built from TRBV3-1 and TRBJ2-1; TRBD2 aligns across 8 bases. CDR1 LGHDT and CDR2 YNNKEL come from the germline V gene (reference sequence). The trim removed 4 bases at V and 9 bases at J, leaving 8 bases unmatched. This CDR3 contains 14 residues.

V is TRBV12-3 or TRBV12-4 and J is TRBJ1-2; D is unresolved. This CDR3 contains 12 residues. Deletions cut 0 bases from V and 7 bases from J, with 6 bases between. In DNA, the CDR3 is TGTGCCAGCAGTTTAGCGGCGAGTGGCTACACCTTC. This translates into CASSLAASGYTF.

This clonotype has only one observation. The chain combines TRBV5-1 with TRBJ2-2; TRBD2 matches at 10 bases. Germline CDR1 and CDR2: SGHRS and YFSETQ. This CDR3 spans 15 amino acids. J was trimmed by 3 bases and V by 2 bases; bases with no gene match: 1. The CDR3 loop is CASSFGTSDTGELFF. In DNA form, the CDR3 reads TGCGCCAGCAGCTTCGGGACTAGCGACACCGGGGAGCTGTTTTTT.

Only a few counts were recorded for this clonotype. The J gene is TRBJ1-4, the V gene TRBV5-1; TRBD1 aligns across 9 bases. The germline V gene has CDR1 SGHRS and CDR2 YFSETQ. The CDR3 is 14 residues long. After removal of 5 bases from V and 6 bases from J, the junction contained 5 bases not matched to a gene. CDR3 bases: TGCGCCAGCAGAAATACAGGGGGCGATGAAAAACTGTTTTTT. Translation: CASRNTGGDEKLFF.

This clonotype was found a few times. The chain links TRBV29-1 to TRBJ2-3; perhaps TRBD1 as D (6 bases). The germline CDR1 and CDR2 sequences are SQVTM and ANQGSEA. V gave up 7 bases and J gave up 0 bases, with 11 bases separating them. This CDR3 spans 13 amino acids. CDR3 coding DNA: TGCAGCGAAAAACAGGGAAGCACAGATACGCAGTATTTT. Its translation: CSEKQGSTDTQYF.

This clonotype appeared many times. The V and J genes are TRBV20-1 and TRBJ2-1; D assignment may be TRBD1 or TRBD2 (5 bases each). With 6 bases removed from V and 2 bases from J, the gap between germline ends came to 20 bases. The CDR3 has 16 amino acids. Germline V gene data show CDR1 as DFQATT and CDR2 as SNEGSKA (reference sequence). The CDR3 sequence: CSARGRGAVTYNEQFF. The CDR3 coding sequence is TGCAGTGCCCGCGGACGAGGGGCGGTAACCTACAATGAGCAGTTCTTC.

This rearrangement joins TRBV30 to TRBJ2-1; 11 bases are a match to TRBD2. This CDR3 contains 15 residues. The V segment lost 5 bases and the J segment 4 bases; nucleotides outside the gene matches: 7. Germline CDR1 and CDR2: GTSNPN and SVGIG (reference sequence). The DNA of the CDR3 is TGTGCCTGGTCGACCGGGACTAGCGGATACAATGAGCAGTTCTTC. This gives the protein CAWSTGTSGYNEQFF. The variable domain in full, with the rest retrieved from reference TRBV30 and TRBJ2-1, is SQTIHQWPATLVQPVGSPLSLECTVEGTSNPNLYWYRQAAGRGLQLLFYSVGIGQISSEVPQNLSASRPQDRQFILSSKKLLLSDSGFYLCAWSTGTSGYNEQFFGPGTRLTVL.

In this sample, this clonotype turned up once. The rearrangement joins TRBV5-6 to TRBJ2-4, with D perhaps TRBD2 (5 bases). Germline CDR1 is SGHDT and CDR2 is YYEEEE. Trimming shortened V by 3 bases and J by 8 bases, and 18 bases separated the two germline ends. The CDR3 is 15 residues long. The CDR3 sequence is CASSSSSGMGYIQYF. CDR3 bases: TGTGCCAGCAGCTCTAGCTCCGGGATGGGGTACATTCAGTACTTC. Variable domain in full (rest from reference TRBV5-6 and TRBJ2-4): DAGVTQSPTHLIKTRGQQVTLRCSPKSGHDTVSWYQQALGQGPQFIFQYYEEEERQRGNFPDRFSGHQFPNYSSELNVNALLLGDSALYLCASSSSSGMGYIQYFGAGTRLSVL.

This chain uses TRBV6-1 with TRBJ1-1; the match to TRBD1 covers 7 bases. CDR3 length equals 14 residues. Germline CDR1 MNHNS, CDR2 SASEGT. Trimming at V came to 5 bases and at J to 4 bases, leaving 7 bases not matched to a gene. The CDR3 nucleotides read TGTGCCAGCAGTCGACCGGGACAGAGCACTGAAGCTTTCTTT. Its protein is CASSRPGQSTEAFF.

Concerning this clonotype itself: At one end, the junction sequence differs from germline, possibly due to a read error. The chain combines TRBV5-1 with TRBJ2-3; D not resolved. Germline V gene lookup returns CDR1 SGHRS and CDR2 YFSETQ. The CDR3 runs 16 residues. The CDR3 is CASGLVVGPDTDTQYF. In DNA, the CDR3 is TGCGCCAGCGGCTTGGTGGTCGGTCCCGACACAGATACGCAGTATTTT.

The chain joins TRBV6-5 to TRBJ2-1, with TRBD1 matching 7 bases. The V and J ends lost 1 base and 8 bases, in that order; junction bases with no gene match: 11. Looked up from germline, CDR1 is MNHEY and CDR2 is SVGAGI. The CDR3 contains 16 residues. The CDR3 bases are TGTGCCAGCAGTTACTTGGGGGACAGCCCTTTGGATGAGCAGTTCTTC. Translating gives CASSYLGDSPLDEQFF.